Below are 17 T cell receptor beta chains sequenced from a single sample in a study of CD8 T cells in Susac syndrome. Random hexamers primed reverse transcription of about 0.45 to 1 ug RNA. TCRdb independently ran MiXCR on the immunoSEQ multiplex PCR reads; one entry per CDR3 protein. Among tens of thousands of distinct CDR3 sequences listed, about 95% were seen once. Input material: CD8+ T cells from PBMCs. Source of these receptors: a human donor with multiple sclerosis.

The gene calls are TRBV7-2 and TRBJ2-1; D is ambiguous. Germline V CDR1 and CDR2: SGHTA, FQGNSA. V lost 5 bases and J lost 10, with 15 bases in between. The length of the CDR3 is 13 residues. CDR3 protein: CASSVPSGREQFF. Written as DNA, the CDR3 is TGTGCCAGCAGCGTTCCATCGGGCAGGGAGCAGTTCTTC.

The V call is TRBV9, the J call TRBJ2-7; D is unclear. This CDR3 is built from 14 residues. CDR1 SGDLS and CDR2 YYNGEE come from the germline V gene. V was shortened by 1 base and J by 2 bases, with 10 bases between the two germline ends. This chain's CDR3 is CASSVSGVPYEQYF. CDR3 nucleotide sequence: TGTGCCAGCAGCGTATCTGGGGTCCCCTACGAGCAGTACTTC.

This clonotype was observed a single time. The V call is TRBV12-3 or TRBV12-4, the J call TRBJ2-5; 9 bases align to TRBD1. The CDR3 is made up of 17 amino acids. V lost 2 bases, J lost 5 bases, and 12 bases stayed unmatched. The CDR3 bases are TGTGCCAGCAGTTTATCGGGCACAGGGGGCATAGGGGAGACCCAGTACTTC. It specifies CASSLSGTGGIGETQYF.

The CDR3 region is CASSLLPPGRVLDEQFF. The CDR3 DNA follows: TGTGCCAGCAGCCTTCTCCCCCCAGGTAGGGTCTTAGATGAGCAGTTCTTC. The chain couples TRBV9 to TRBJ2-1, with D hard to call. Germline V gives CDR1 SGDLS, CDR2 YYNGEE. V shed 4 bases and J shed 8 bases, with 25 bases lying between them. The length of the CDR3 is 17 residues. Drawing the rest from reference TRBV9 and TRBJ2-1, the complete variable domain is DSGVTQTPKHLITATGQRVTLRCSPRSGDLSVYWYQQSLDQGLQFLIQYYNGEERAKGNILERFSAQQFPDLHSELNLSSLELGDSALYFCASSLLPPGRVLDEQFFGPGTRLTVL.

The CDR3 here is CATSPRGGIGHEQYF. CDR3 coding DNA: TGTGCCACCAGCCCGCGTGGGGGAATCGGCCACGAGCAGTACTTC. The chain uses TRBV15 and TRBJ2-7; D is tentatively TRBD1 or TRBD2 (5 bases each). Germline V gene lookup returns CDR1 LNHNV and CDR2 YYDKDF (reference sequence). The CDR3 sequence is 15 residues long. Trimming took off 5 bases at V and 5 bases at J, with 19 bases between the two ends.

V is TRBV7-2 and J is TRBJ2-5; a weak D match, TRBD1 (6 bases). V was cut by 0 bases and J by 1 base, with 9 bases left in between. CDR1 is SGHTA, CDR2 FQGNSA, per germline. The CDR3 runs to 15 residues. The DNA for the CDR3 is TGTGCCAGCAGCTTAGCGGGGGCCTTCCAAGAGACCCAGTACTTC. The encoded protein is CASSLAGAFQETQYF.

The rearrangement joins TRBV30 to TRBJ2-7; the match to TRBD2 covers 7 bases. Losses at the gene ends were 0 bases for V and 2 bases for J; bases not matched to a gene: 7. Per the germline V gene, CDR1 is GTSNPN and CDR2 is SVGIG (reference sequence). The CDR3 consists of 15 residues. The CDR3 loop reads CAWSVGPAGTYEQYF. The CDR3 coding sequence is TGTGCCTGGAGTGTAGGTCCAGCGGGGACCTACGAGCAGTACTTC.

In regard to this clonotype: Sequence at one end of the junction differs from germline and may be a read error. The CDR3 DNA sequence: TGTGCTAGCAGCCGACCGGGACGGGTTCACCAAGAGACCCAGTACTTC. This sequence encodes CASSRPGRVHQETQYF. This rearrangement joins TRBV7-7 to TRBJ2-5; TRBD1 or TRBD2 may be the D gene (5 bases each). Germline loops: CDR1 SSHAT, CDR2 FNYEAQ (reference sequence). This CDR3 spans 16 amino acids. Full variable domain (outside the CDR3, taken from reference TRBV7-7 and TRBJ2-5): GAGVSQSPRYKVTKRGQDVTLRCDPISSHATLYWYQQALGQGPEFLTYFNYEAQPDKSGLPSDRFSAERPEGSISTLTIQRTEQRDSAMYRCASSRPGRVHQETQYFGPGTRLLVL.

Here the CDR3 reads CASSEPGLNEKLFF. The CDR3 nucleotides are TGTGCCAGCAGCGAACCGGGTCTTAATGAAAAACTGTTTTTT. V is TRBV27 and J is TRBJ1-4, with D uncertain. The CDR3 is made up of 14 amino acids. V was shortened by 6 bases and J by 4 bases, with 12 bases between the two germline ends. Germline V lookup: CDR1 MNHEY, CDR2 SMNVEV (reference sequence).

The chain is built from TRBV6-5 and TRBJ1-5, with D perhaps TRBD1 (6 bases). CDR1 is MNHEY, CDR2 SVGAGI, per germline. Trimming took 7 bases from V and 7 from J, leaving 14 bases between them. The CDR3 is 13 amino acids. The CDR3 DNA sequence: TGTGCCAGCACTCCCCGGGGGGGCCAGCCCCAGCATTTT. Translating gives CASTPRGGQPQHF.

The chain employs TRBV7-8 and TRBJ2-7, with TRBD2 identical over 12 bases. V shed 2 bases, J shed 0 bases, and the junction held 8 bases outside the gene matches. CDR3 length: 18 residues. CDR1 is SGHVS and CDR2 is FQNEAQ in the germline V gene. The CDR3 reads CASSLPSGRAWNSYEQYF. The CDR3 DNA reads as TGTGCCAGCAGCTTACCTAGCGGGAGGGCCTGGAACTCCTACGAGCAGTACTTC.

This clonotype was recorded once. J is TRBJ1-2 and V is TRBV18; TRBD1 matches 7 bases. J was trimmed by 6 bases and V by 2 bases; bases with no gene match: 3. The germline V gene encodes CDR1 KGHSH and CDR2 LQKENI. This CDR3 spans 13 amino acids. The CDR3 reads CASSPAGTDGYTF. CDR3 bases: TGTGCCAGCTCACCAGCTGGGACAGATGGCTACACCTTC. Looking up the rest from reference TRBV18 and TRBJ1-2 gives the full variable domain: NAGVMQNPRHLVRRRGQEARLRCSPMKGHSHVYWYRQLPEEGLKFMVYLQKENIIDESGMPKERFSAEFPKEGPSILRIQQVVRGDSAAYFCASSPAGTDGYTFGSGTRLTVV.

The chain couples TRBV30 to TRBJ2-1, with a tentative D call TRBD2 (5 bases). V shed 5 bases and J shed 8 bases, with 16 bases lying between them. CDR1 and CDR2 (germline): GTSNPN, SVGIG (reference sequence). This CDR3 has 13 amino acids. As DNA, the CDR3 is TGTGCCTGGGCGCCGGGGTTCGGGGATGAGCAGTTCTTC. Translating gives CAWAPGFGDEQFF.

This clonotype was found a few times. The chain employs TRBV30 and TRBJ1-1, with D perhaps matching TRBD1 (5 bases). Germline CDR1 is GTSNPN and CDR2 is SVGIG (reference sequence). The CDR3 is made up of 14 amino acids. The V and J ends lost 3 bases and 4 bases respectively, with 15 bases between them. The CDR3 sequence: CAWSEGSGGTEAFF. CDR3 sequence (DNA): TGTGCCTGGAGCGAGGGGTCCGGGGGCACTGAAGCTTTCTTT.

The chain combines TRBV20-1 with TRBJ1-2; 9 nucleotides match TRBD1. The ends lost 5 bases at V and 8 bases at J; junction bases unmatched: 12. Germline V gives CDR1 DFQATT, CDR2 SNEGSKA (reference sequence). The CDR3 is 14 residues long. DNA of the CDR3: TGCAGTGCTTCCGGGACAGGGTCTTTCGGGGGCTACACCTTC. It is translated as CSASGTGSFGGYTF.

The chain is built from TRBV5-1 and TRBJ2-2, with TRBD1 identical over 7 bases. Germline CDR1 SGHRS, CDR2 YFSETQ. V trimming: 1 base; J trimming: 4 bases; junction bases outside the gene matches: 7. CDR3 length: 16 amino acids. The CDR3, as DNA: TGCGCCAGCAGCTTGTACCGGGACAGTCCCACCGGGGAGCTGTTTTTT. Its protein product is CASSLYRDSPTGELFF.

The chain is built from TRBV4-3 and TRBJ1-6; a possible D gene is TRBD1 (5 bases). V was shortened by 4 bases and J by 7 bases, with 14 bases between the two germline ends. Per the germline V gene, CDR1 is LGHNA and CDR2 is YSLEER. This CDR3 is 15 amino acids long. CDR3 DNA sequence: TGCGCCAGCAGCCGGTTCCGGGACGGCAATTCACCCCTCCACTTT. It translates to CASSRFRDGNSPLHF.